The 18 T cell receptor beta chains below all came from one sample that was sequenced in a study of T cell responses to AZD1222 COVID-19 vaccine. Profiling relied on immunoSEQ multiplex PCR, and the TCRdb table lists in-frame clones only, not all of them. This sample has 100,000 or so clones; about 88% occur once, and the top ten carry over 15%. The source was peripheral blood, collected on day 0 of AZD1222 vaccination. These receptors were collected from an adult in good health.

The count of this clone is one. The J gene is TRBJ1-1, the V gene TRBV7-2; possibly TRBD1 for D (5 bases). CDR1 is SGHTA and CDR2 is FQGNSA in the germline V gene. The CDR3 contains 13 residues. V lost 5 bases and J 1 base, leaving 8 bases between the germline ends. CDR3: CASSAQGNTEAFF. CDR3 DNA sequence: TGTGCCAGCAGCGCCCAGGGGAACACTGAAGCTTTCTTT.

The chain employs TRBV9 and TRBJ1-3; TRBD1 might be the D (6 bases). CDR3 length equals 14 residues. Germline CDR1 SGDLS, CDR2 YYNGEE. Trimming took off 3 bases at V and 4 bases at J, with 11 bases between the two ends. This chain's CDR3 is CASSGGGWGNTIYF. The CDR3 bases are TGTGCCAGCAGCGGAGGGGGGTGGGGAAACACCATATATTTT.

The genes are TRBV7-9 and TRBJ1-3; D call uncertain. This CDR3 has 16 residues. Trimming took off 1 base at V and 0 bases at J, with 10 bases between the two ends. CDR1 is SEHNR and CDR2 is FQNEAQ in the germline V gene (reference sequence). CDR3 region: CASSLGNAYSGNTIYF. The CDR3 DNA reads TGTGCCAGCAGCTTAGGGAATGCTTACTCTGGAAACACCATATATTTT.

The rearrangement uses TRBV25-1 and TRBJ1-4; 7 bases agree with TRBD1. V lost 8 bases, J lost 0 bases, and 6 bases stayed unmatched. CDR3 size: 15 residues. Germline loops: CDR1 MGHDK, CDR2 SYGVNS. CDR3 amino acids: CASGDSLPTNEKLFF. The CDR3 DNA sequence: TGTGCCAGCGGGGACAGTCTTCCAACTAATGAAAAACTGTTTTTT.

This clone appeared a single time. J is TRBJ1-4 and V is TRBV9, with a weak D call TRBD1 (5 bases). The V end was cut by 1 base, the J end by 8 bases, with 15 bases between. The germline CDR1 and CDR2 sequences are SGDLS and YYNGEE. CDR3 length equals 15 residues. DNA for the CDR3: TGTGCCAGCAGCGTAAGGGGTCTTAGTGGGGAAAAACTGTTTTTT. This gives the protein CASSVRGLSGEKLFF.

CDR3 DNA: TGTGCCAGCAGTCCACCTTCGGGGGCGCCTGGGGCCAACGTCCTGACTTTC. Translating it yields CASSPPSGAPGANVLTF. The V and J genes are TRBV6-6 and TRBJ2-6; D possibly uses TRBD1 or TRBD2 (6 bases each). CDR1 and CDR2 (germline): MNHNY, SVGAGI (reference sequence). Trimming left V 5 bases short and J 2 bases short, with 16 bases between. This CDR3 is built from 17 residues.

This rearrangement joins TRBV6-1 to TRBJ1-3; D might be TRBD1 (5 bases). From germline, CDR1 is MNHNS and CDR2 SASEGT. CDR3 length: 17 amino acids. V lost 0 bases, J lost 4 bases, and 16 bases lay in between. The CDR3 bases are TGTGCCAGCAGTGAAGCTGGGGAGCCTGGGGGAGGAAACACCATATATTTT. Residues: CASSEAGEPGGGNTIYF.

The CDR3 DNA reads as TGTGCCAGCAGCAAAGCGTCCACCCGCGGAGACGCCAGCAATCAGCCCCAGCATTTT. As protein: CASSKASTRGDASNQPQHF. The gene calls are TRBV21-1 and TRBJ1-5. TRBV21-1 is annotated as a pseudogene. The CDR3 has 19 residues.

DNA for the CDR3: TGTGCCAGTAGTATCTCTCTCAATGAGCAGTTCTTC. It is translated as CASSISLNEQFF. The V gene is TRBV19, the J gene TRBJ2-1; no clear D gene. The CDR3 runs 12 residues. Germline assignment: CDR1 LNHDA and CDR2 SQIVND (reference sequence). Trimming took off 3 bases at V and 6 bases at J, with 6 bases between the two ends.

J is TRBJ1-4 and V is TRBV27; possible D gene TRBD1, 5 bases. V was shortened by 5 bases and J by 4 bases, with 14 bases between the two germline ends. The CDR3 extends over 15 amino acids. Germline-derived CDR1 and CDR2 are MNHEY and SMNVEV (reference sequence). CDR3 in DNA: TGTGCCAGCAGTCCTGGGACGGTGCTTAATGAAAAACTGTTTTTT. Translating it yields CASSPGTVLNEKLFF.

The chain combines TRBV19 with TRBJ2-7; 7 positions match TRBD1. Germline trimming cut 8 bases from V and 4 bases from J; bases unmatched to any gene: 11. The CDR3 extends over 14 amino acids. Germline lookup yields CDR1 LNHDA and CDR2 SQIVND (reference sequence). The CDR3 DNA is TGTGCCAGTCAACCGGGGACAGAGTCATACGAGCAGTACTTC. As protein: CASQPGTESYEQYF.

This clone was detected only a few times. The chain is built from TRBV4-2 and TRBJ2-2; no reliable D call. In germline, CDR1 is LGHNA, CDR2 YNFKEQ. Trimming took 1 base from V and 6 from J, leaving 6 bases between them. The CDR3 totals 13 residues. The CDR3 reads CASSQGVSGELFF. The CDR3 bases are TGTGCCAGCAGCCAAGGTGTCTCCGGGGAGCTGTTTTTT.

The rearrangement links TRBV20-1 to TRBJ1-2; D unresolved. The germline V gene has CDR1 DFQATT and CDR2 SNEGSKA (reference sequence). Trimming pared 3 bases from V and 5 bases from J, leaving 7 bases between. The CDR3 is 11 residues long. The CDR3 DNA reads TGCAGTGCTAGCGCAGGTTATGGCTACACCTTC. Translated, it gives CSASAGYGYTF.

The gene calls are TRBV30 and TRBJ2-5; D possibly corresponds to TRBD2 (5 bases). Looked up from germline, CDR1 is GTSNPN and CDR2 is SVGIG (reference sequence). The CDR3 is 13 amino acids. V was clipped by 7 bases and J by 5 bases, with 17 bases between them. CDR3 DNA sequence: TGTGCCTTTTCGACTATGAGGTTGGAGACCCAGTACTTC. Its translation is CAFSTMRLETQYF.

The CDR3 reads CATGRMGRTDTQYF. CDR3 coding DNA: TGTGCCACCGGGAGAATGGGTCGCACAGATACGCAGTATTTT. The V gene is TRBV6-5, the J gene TRBJ2-3; D perhaps matches TRBD2 (6 bases). CDR1 and CDR2 (germline): MNHEY, SVGAGI. The germline V and J ends were trimmed by 10 bases and 1 base, with 15 bases remaining between them. This CDR3 region has 14 residues.

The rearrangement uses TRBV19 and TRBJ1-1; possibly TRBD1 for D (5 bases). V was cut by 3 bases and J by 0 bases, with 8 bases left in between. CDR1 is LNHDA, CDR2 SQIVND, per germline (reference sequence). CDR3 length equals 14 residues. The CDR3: CASSMGRMNTEAFF. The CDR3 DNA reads TGTGCCAGTAGTATGGGACGGATGAACACTGAAGCTTTCTTT.

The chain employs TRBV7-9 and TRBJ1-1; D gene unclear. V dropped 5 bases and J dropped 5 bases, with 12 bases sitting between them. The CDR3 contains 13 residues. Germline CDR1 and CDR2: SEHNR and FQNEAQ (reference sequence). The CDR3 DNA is TGTGCCAGCAGCCCCGCCGGTGGGACTGAAGCTTTCTTT. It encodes CASSPAGGTEAFF.

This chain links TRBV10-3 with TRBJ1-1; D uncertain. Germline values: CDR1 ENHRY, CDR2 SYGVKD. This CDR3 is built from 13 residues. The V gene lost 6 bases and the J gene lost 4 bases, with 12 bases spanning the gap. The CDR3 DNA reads TGTGCCATCAGCCGGACGGGAGTCACTGAAGCTTTCTTT. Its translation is CAISRTGVTEAFF.